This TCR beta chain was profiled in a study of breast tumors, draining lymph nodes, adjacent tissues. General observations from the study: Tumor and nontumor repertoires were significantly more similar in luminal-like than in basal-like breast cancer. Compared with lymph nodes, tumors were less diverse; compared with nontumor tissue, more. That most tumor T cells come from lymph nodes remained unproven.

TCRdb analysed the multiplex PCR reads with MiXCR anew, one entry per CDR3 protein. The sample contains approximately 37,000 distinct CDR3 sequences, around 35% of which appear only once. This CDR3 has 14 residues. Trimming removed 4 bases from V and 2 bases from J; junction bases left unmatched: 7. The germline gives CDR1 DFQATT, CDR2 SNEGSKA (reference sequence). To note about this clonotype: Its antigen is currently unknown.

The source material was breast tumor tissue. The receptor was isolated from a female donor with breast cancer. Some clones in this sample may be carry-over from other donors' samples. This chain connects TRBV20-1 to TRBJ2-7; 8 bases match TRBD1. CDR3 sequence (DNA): TGCAGTGCTAACAGGGGGAAAGGGGCCTACGAGCAGTACTTC. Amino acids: CSANRGKGAYEQYF.